Listed below are T cell receptor beta chains from one sample, sequenced in a study of T cells in Graves' hyperthyroidism and ophthalmopathy. MiXCR was run by TCRdb on the multiplex PCR reads, yielding one entry per CDR3 protein. The table lists fewer than 550,000 distinct CDR3 sequences, 15% to 18% of them singletons, with 7.5% to 8% in the top ten. Sequenced input: blood. The receptors originated from a young woman with Graves' hyperthyroidism. Each CDR3 is given with its conserved first and last residue. A D gene is named only where the DNA matches it firmly. Size is stated for part of the rows, as once, few or many counts, or as a class when the clone is expanded.

j_gene: TRBJ1-3
d_gene: NA
abundance: NA
v_gene: TRBV20-1
CDR3aa: CSAREFGIDTIYF
CDR3nt: TGCAGTGCTAGAGAATTCGGAATCGACACCATATATTTT

j_gene: TRBJ2-1
d_gene: TRBD2
abundance: few
v_gene: TRBV10-3
CDR3aa: CAISGPPLREVVDNEQFF
CDR3nt: TGTGCCATCAGTGGGCCGCCCTTGCGGGAGGTAGTGGACAATGAGCAGTTCTTC

j_gene: TRBJ2-2
d_gene: TRBD2
abundance: NA
v_gene: TRBV27
CDR3aa: CASTPRGGTGELFF
CDR3nt: TGTGCCAGCACCCCGCGGGGGGGGACCGGGGAGCTGTTTTTT

j_gene: TRBJ2-3
d_gene: TRBD2
abundance: few
v_gene: TRBV12-3/TRBV12-4
CDR3aa: CATSLRGGGADTQYF
CDR3nt: TGTGCCACCAGCCTGCGGGGCGGGGGGGCGGATACGCAGTATTTT

j_gene: TRBJ2-1
d_gene: NA
abundance: many
v_gene: TRBV30
CDR3aa: CACTTGGASNEQFF
CDR3nt: TGTGCCTGCACTACGGGGGGCGCATCAAATGAGCAGTTCTTC

j_gene: TRBJ1-1
d_gene: NA
abundance: many
v_gene: TRBV5-1
CDR3aa: CASSLGTGPATEAFF
CDR3nt: TGCGCCAGCAGCTTGGGGACGGGCCCAGCCACTGAAGCTTTCTTT

j_gene: TRBJ1-6
d_gene: TRBD1
abundance: few
v_gene: TRBV5-5
CDR3aa: CASSLDFRTGSYNSPLHF
CDR3nt: TGTGCCAGCAGCTTGGACTTCCGGACAGGGTCTTATAATTCACCCCTCCACTTT

j_gene: TRBJ2-7
d_gene: TRBD1
abundance: many
v_gene: TRBV7-6
CDR3aa: CASSPRRQGSEQYF
CDR3nt: TGTGCCAGCAGCCCGCGGAGACAGGGGTCCGAGCAGTACTTC

j_gene: TRBJ2-3
d_gene: TRBD2
abundance: NA
v_gene: TRBV9
CDR3aa: CASSVGLASTDTQYF
CDR3nt: TGTGCCAGCAGCGTGGGACTAGCGAGCACAGATACGCAGTATTTT

j_gene: TRBJ1-1
d_gene: TRBD1
abundance: NA
v_gene: TRBV5-1
CDR3aa: CASSSAGQGSIEAFF
CDR3nt: TGCGCCAGCAGCTCAGCCGGACAGGGGAGTATTGAAGCTTTCTTT

j_gene: TRBJ2-5
d_gene: TRBD2
abundance: NA
v_gene: TRBV10-1
CDR3aa: CASPRISSSGGLTETQYF
CDR3nt: TGCGCCAGCCCAAGAATCTCCTCTAGCGGGGGACTAACCGAGACCCAGTACTTC

j_gene: TRBJ1-4
d_gene: TRBD1
abundance: many
v_gene: TRBV2
CDR3aa: CASTLQGSTTNEKLFF
CDR3nt: TGTGCCAGCACCCTACAGGGGTCGACAACTAATGAAAAACTGTTTTTT

j_gene: TRBJ2-7
d_gene: TRBD1
abundance: many
v_gene: TRBV29-1
CDR3aa: CSVEGRTGAAYEQYF
CDR3nt: TGCAGCGTTGAAGGGAGGACAGGGGCAGCCTACGAGCAGTACTTC

j_gene: TRBJ2-5
d_gene: TRBD1
abundance: many
v_gene: TRBV2
CDR3aa: CASSMGQGGETQYF
CDR3nt: TGTGCCAGCAGCATGGGACAGGGGGGAGAGACCCAGTACTTC

j_gene: TRBJ1-2
d_gene: NA
abundance: many
v_gene: TRBV10-3
CDR3aa: CAISDNFPAVYGYTF
CDR3nt: TGTGCCATCAGTGATAATTTTCCCGCGGTCTATGGCTACACCTTC

j_gene: TRBJ2-2
d_gene: NA
abundance: NA
v_gene: TRBV9
CDR3aa: CASSPREEGWTAETGELFF
CDR3nt: TGTGCCAGCAGCCCCCGGGAGGAGGGATGGACAGCTGAAACCGGGGAGCTGTTTTTT

j_gene: TRBJ2-3
d_gene: NA
abundance: many
v_gene: TRBV24-1
CDR3aa: CATSEDSDDTQYF
CDR3nt: TGTGCCACCAGTGAAGATAGCGATGATACGCAGTATTTT

j_gene: TRBJ1-5
d_gene: NA
abundance: NA
v_gene: TRBV6-1
CDR3aa: CASRDGRYQPQHF
CDR3nt: TGTGCCAGCAGGGATGGAAGATATCAGCCCCAGCATTTT

j_gene: TRBJ2-4
d_gene: NA
abundance: NA
v_gene: TRBV5-1
CDR3aa: CASSPGSGFNIQYF
CDR3nt: TGCGCCAGCAGCCCAGGAAGCGGGTTTAACATTCAGTACTTC

j_gene: TRBJ2-1
d_gene: NA
abundance: many
v_gene: TRBV11-2
CDR3aa: CASSSGQGYSSYNEQFF
CDR3nt: TGTGCCAGCAGCTCGGGGCAAGGCTACAGCTCCTACAATGAGCAGTTCTTC

j_gene: TRBJ2-4
d_gene: NA
abundance: NA
v_gene: TRBV4-3
CDR3aa: CASSQVPSAGNIQYF
CDR3nt: TGCGCCAGCAGCCAAGTCCCCTCCGCCGGAAACATTCAGTACTTC

j_gene: TRBJ2-3
d_gene: TRBD2
abundance: many
v_gene: TRBV28
CDR3aa: CASSLSASGASTDTQYF
CDR3nt: TGTGCCAGCAGTTTATCCGCTAGCGGGGCTAGCACAGATACGCAGTATTTT

j_gene: TRBJ2-7
d_gene: TRBD2
abundance: many
v_gene: TRBV20-1
CDR3aa: CSATGTSDSSPQYF
CDR3nt: TGCAGTGCGACCGGGACTAGCGATTCTTCGCCGCAGTACTTC

j_gene: TRBJ1-2
d_gene: NA
abundance: NA
v_gene: TRBV11-2
CDR3aa: CASSPGPPGGYTF
CDR3nt: TGTGCCAGCTCACCAGGACCGCCTGGAGGCTACACCTTC

j_gene: TRBJ2-7
d_gene: TRBD1
abundance: many
v_gene: TRBV5-1
CDR3aa: CASSSVPGQGTSGYEQYF
CDR3nt: TGCGCCAGCAGCTCCGTCCCGGGACAGGGGACGTCGGGATACGAGCAGTACTTC

j_gene: TRBJ2-7
d_gene: NA
abundance: NA
v_gene: TRBV6-1
CDR3aa: CASFGSTALGEQYF
CDR3nt: TGTGCCAGCTTCGGGTCTACCGCTCTAGGCGAGCAGTACTTC

j_gene: TRBJ2-1
d_gene: TRBD2
abundance: NA
v_gene: TRBV6-2/TRBV6-3
CDR3aa: CASSGASGGDEQFF
CDR3nt: TGTGCCAGCAGTGGGGCTAGCGGGGGCGATGAGCAGTTCTTC

j_gene: TRBJ1-2
d_gene: TRBD1
abundance: many
v_gene: TRBV7-9
CDR3aa: CASSSQTGTNYGYTF
CDR3nt: TGTGCCAGCAGCTCACAGACAGGGACTAACTATGGCTACACCTTC

j_gene: TRBJ1-2
d_gene: NA
abundance: few
v_gene: TRBV29-1
CDR3aa: CSVETRGGYTF
CDR3nt: TGCAGCGTTGAGACCCGAGGGGGCTACACCTTC

j_gene: TRBJ1-1
d_gene: NA
abundance: NA
v_gene: TRBV25-1
CDR3aa: CASSDFQTFF
CDR3nt: TGTGCCAGCAGTGACTTTCAGACTTTCTTT

j_gene: TRBJ2-1
d_gene: TRBD2
abundance: many
v_gene: TRBV28
CDR3aa: CASSLGAGHNEQFF
CDR3nt: TGTGCCAGCAGCCTTGGAGCGGGGCACAATGAGCAGTTCTTC

j_gene: TRBJ2-2
d_gene: NA
abundance: many
v_gene: TRBV11-2
CDR3aa: CASSPRGSTGELFF
CDR3nt: TGTGCCAGCAGCCCCCGGGGGAGCACCGGGGAGCTGTTTTTT

j_gene: TRBJ2-2
d_gene: TRBD2
abundance: once
v_gene: TRBV27
CDR3aa: CASSLSGGHNTGELFF
CDR3nt: TGTGCCAGCAGTTTGAGCGGGGGCCACAACACCGGGGAGCTGTTTTTT

j_gene: TRBJ2-5
d_gene: NA
abundance: many
v_gene: TRBV27
CDR3aa: CASSRSRTYGVGETQYF
CDR3nt: TGTGCCAGCAGCCGGAGCCGGACCTACGGGGTAGGCGAGACCCAGTACTTC

j_gene: TRBJ2-3
d_gene: NA
abundance: NA
v_gene: TRBV10-3
CDR3aa: CAISESVGTDTQYF
CDR3nt: TGTGCCATCAGTGAGTCTGTGGGGACAGATACGCAGTATTTT